This T cell receptor beta chain originates from a study of cytomegalovirus exposure and HLA in healthy donors. On this clone itself: The target antigen is unknown.

Whole-study results and caveats: Equally common other TCR beta chains were less clonally expanded than HLA-associated ones, a later analysis found. In vitro testing confirmed a few CMV-associated chains as specific for CMV antigens. Among TCR beta chains, those listed as cytomegalovirus-associated numbered about 160. Later analysis demonstrated an association between a missense DCLRE1C variant and TCR beta V- and J-gene trimming.

The CDR3 sequence is 14 residues long. Trimming left V 0 bases short and J 4 bases short, with 7 bases between. Per germline, CDR1 SGHRS and CDR2 YFSETQ. It was with 60 Vbeta and 13 Jbeta primers that the PCR ran. Profiled with immunoSEQ multiplex PCR; TCRdb holds only in-frame clones, not every one. The data contain some 150,000 clones, over 60% of them singletons. V gene TRBV5-1 combines with J gene TRBJ2-2; D is perhaps TRBD1 (5 bases). The TCR comes from a man in his forties in good health and CMV-seronegative. The specimen sequenced was PBMCs. The CDR3, as DNA: TGCGCCAGCAGCTTGGCCAGGGCCACCGGGGAGCTGTTTTTT. It encodes CASSLARATGELFF.